This T cell receptor (beta chain) came from a study of cytomegalovirus exposure and HLA in healthy donors. The study, taken as a whole, reports: A few CMV-associated chains were confirmed in vitro to be specific for CMV antigens.

The method was immunoSEQ multiplex PCR; TCRdb's version includes in-frame clones alone and lacks a portion of them. The repertoire has 120,000 to 150,000 clones, 85% to 90% of them found once; the top ten carry roughly 3%. A single count supports this clone. The target antigen is unknown. The germline CDR1 and CDR2 sequences are MNHEY and SMNVEV (reference sequence). The length of the CDR3 is 15 residues. V lost 0 bases to trimming and J lost 2 bases, with 10 bases between them. The rearrangement uses TRBV27 and TRBJ1-2; D is unresolved. The clonotype comes from a man aged 18 to 30 in good health and CMV-seronegative. The sequenced material came from PBMCs. CDR3 residues: CASSLSNGGNYGYTF. As DNA, the CDR3 is TGTGCCAGCAGTTTATCCAATGGAGGCAACTATGGCTACACCTTC.